This T cell receptor (beta chain) appears in the sequencing data of a study of CD8+ T cells in alopecia areata. This CDR3 has 13 amino acids. Germline-derived CDR1 and CDR2 are LGHNA and YSLEER. Deletions cut 0 bases from V and 6 bases from J, with 5 bases between. Notes on the study in general: Uncertainty about whether baseline CD8+ expansion is linked to response remains, with one nonresponder.

The treatment is: oral pan-JAK inhibitor, 5-10 mg twice daily. Specimens obtained from alopecia areata patients comprised lesional scalp punch biopsies and peripheral blood. cDNA prepared by RNA extraction and subsequent reverse transcription served as the template for sequencing. Repertoires were generated with immunoSEQ multiplex PCR, while TCRdb's copy carries only in-frame clones and drops some. This table holds about 260,000 clones, over 45% found once. A remark on this clone: Its matching antigen is unknown.

The material sequenced was CD4+ T cells sorted from blood, taken at approximately week 51, from a patient treated with tofacitinib. This chain connects TRBV4-3 to TRBJ1-4, with no clear D. The TCR originated in a human donor with alopecia areata. The CDR3 reads CASSQEGYEKLFF. For the CDR3, the DNA is TGCGCCAGCAGCCAAGAGGGATATGAAAAACTGTTTTTT.